A single sample gave rise to the 23 T cell receptor beta chains below, sequenced in a study of blood T cell repertoires in COVID-19. Only in-frame clones appear in the TCRdb table, and some are missing; sequencing was by immunoSEQ multiplex PCR. The top ten hold roughly 3.7% of the sample, which has 350,000 to 450,000 clones, 85% seen once. The sample was peripheral blood. Receptors were obtained from a young woman with acute or convalescent COVID-19.

The genes are TRBV9 and TRBJ2-7, with 9 bases aligning to TRBD2. Trimming took 0 bases from V and 5 from J; bases not matched to a gene: 6. This CDR3 is built from 15 residues. Germline V gives CDR1 SGDLS, CDR2 YYNGEE. CDR3 bases: TGTGCCAGCAGCGTAGTTGCGGGAGGGCCCGACGAGCAGTACTTC. Protein sequence: CASSVVAGGPDEQYF.

This clone was seen a few times. The chain uses TRBV7-6 and TRBJ2-3, with 8 bases aligning to TRBD2. The CDR3 runs to 15 residues. The ends lost 2 bases at V and 5 bases at J; junction bases unmatched: 6. Germline V lookup: CDR1 SGHVS, CDR2 FNYEAQ. The chain's CDR3 is CASSLLPGGRDTQYF. CDR3 bases: TGTGCCAGCAGCTTACTTCCGGGAGGGCGAGATACGCAGTATTTT. The full variable domain, in which reference TRBV7-6 and TRBJ2-3 provide the parts outside the CDR3, is GAGVSQSPRYKVTKRGQDVALRCDPISGHVSLYWYRQALGQGPEFLTYFNYEAQQDKSGLPNDRFSAERPEGSISTLTIQRTEQRDSAMYRCASSLLPGGRDTQYFGPGTRLTVL.

The chain combines TRBV5-1 with TRBJ2-2, with 9 bases matching TRBD1. CDR3 length equals 16 residues. CDR1 and CDR2 (germline): SGHRS, YFSETQ. The V gene end was trimmed by 3 bases and the J gene end by 4 bases; junction bases not matched to a gene: 7. CDR3 bases: TGCGCCAGCAGCTGGAATGGACAGGGGAGCACCGGGGAGCTGTTTTTT. Translation gives CASSWNGQGSTGELFF.

The chain couples TRBV5-1 to TRBJ1-2, with D perhaps TRBD1 (6 bases). CDR3 length: 14 amino acids. CDR1 and CDR2 from the germline V gene are SGHRS and YFSETQ. V lost 3 bases and J lost 3, with 12 bases in between. This CDR3 reads CASSYKGGDYGYTF. In nucleotides, the CDR3 is TGCGCCAGCAGCTATAAAGGGGGAGACTATGGCTACACCTTC.

This CDR3 is CASSPPGQGNYGYTF. The CDR3 nucleotides are TGTGCCAGCAGTCCCCCGGGACAGGGAAACTATGGCTACACCTTC. The J gene is TRBJ1-2, the V gene TRBV6-6; TRBD1 matches at 9 bases. The CDR3 consists of 15 residues. CDR1 and CDR2 from the germline V gene are MNHNY and SVGAGI (reference sequence). V shed 5 bases, J shed 2 bases, and the junction held 6 bases outside the gene matches.

CDR3 bases: TGTGCCAGCAGGGGAGAGAGGAATTATTACGAGCAGTACTTC. Residues: CASRGERNYYEQYF. V and J are TRBV3-1 (or the pseudogene TRBV3-2) and TRBJ2-7; D might be TRBD2 (5 bases). V lost 6 bases, J lost 4 bases, and 16 bases lay in between. CDR1 and CDR2 (germline): LGHDT, YNNKEL (reference sequence). There are 14 residues in the CDR3.

The V gene is TRBV5-1, the J gene TRBJ2-7; TRBD1 aligns across 8 bases. CDR1 is SGHRS and CDR2 is YFSETQ in the germline V gene. The V and J ends lost 5 bases and 3 bases, in that order; junction bases with no gene match: 10. The CDR3 has 15 amino acids. CDR3 coding DNA: TGCGCCAGCAGTCGCGGGACAGGCGAGGGCTACGAGCAGTACTTC. Its translation is CASSRGTGEGYEQYF.

The chain has TRBV7-9 and TRBJ1-2; D is uncertain. The CDR3 is 13 residues long. V gave up 2 bases and J gave up 7 bases, with 11 bases separating them. Per germline, CDR1 SEHNR and CDR2 FQNEAQ (reference sequence). The CDR3 bases are TGTGCCAGCAGCTTATCGGGAGAGGTTGGCTACACCTTC. Its translation is CASSLSGEVGYTF.

This clone was recorded only once. This chain joins TRBV5-4 and TRBJ2-2; the match to TRBD1 covers 7 bases. Germline V gene sequence: CDR1 SGHNT, CDR2 YYREEE (reference sequence). Trimming cost V 4 bases and J 6 bases; bases outside gene matches: 9. This CDR3 has 15 residues. The CDR3 sequence is CASSLGWQGAGELFF. The CDR3 DNA follows: TGTGCCAGCAGCCTTGGATGGCAGGGGGCCGGGGAGCTGTTTTTT.

This chain connects TRBV28 to TRBJ2-7; 7 nucleotides agree with TRBD1. V lost 2 bases, J lost 1 base, and 8 bases stayed unmatched. The germline V gene has CDR1 MDHEN and CDR2 SYDVKM. The CDR3 covers 16 residues. CDR3 in DNA: TGTGCCAGCAGTTTAGACCTCCGGGACAGATCCTACGAGCAGTACTTC. Encoded protein: CASSLDLRDRSYEQYF.

The sample holds a few counts of this clone. This chain links TRBV7-2 with TRBJ1-4; TRBD1 is a possible D gene (5 bases). Germline V gives CDR1 SGHTA, CDR2 FQGNSA. V lost 3 bases and J 8 bases, leaving 10 bases between the germline ends. The CDR3 loop spans 13 amino acids. CDR3 nucleotide sequence: TGTGCCAGCAGCTTCAGGGCTGGCGAAAAACTGTTTTTT. Translating it yields CASSFRAGEKLFF.

The rearrangement joins TRBV7-8 to TRBJ2-5; 10 nucleotides match TRBD1. V dropped 5 bases and J dropped 7; count of bases not matched to a gene: 4. The CDR3 extends over 13 amino acids. Germline loops: CDR1 SGHVS, CDR2 FQNEAQ. CDR3 protein: CASSPGQGGTQYF. CDR3 in DNA: TGTGCCAGCAGCCCAGGACAGGGGGGGACCCAGTACTTC.

This clone was found once. This chain connects TRBV6-5 to TRBJ1-2; tentative D call: TRBD1 (6 bases). The CDR3 sequence is 13 residues long. The V end lost 7 bases, the J end lost 7 bases, and 16 bases lay between the germline ends. Germline V lookup: CDR1 MNHEY, CDR2 SVGAGI. The CDR3 DNA reads TGTGCCAGCAATCCGTCAGGGGCCGGTGGCTACACCTTC. Protein: CASNPSGAGGYTF.

The chain links TRBV7-7 to TRBJ1-4; D uncertain. Germline loops: CDR1 SSHAT, CDR2 FNYEAQ (reference sequence). Deletions cut 8 bases from V and 4 bases from J, with 2 bases between. The CDR3 loop spans 10 amino acids. In nucleotides, the CDR3 is TGTGCCAGCCGTAATGAAAAACTGTTTTTT. It specifies CASRNEKLFF.

The rearrangement links TRBV4-1 to TRBJ1-1; a possible D gene is TRBD1 (5 bases). Trimming pared 1 base from V and 4 bases from J, leaving 16 bases between. The CDR3 covers 16 residues. Germline-derived CDR1 and CDR2 are MGHRA and YSYEKL. In DNA, the CDR3 is TGCGCCAGCAGCCAAGCGGTTGGGGGGTTGGGCACTGAAGCTTTCTTT. This gives the protein CASSQAVGGLGTEAFF.

J is TRBJ2-3 and V is TRBV4-1, with 8 positions matching TRBD1. This CDR3 region has 15 residues. V gave up 3 bases and J gave up 6 bases; unmatched junction bases: 8. Germline lookup yields CDR1 MGHRA and CDR2 YSYEKL. The CDR3 DNA sequence: TGCGCCAGCAGCCACTTGGACAGGGATTCTGATACGCAGTATTTT. Residues: CASSHLDRDSDTQYF.

This clone has just a few counts. This chain joins TRBV19 and TRBJ2-5, with D perhaps TRBD2 (5 bases). With 8 bases removed from V and 2 bases from J, the gap between germline ends came to 12 bases. The germline CDR1 and CDR2 sequences are LNHDA and SQIVND (reference sequence). The CDR3 has 13 amino acids. The CDR3 coding sequence is TGTGCCAGTCTCGGACTGGATCAAGAGACCCAGTACTTC. Translating it yields CASLGLDQETQYF.

This sequence joins TRBV27 and TRBJ1-2; perhaps TRBD1 as D (5 bases). The CDR3 runs 12 residues. Looked up from germline, CDR1 is MNHEY and CDR2 is SMNVEV (reference sequence). Trimming stripped 3 bases from V and 6 bases from J, with 8 bases between. The CDR3 is CASSLGGHGYTF. CDR3 bases: TGTGCCAGCAGTTTGGGGGGTCATGGCTACACCTTC.

The chain has TRBV5-1 and TRBJ2-2; 10 bases are a match to TRBD1. V was pared by 1 base and J by 6 bases, with 6 bases of the junction left unmatched. The germline V gene encodes CDR1 SGHRS and CDR2 YFSETQ. The CDR3 has 16 residues. The CDR3 protein is CASSLPGQGKAGELFF. The CDR3 DNA sequence: TGCGCCAGCAGCTTGCCGGGACAGGGGAAAGCCGGGGAGCTGTTTTTT.

The J gene is TRBJ1-1, the V gene TRBV10-2, with D unresolved. The CDR3 runs 13 residues. The germline CDR1 and CDR2 sequences are WSHSY and SAAADI. Trimming removed 6 bases from V and 1 base from J, with 9 bases in between. The CDR3 spells CASSPGGNTEAFF. The CDR3 nucleotides are TGCGCCAGCAGCCCCGGAGGGAACACTGAAGCTTTCTTT.

The rearrangement uses TRBV28 and TRBJ2-7; 7 positions match TRBD2. There are 15 residues in the CDR3. CDR1 is MDHEN and CDR2 is SYDVKM in the germline V gene. V trimming: 4 bases; J trimming: 2 bases; junction bases outside the gene matches: 8. The chain's CDR3 is CASSSVGGSTYEQYF. CDR3 coding DNA: TGTGCCAGCAGTTCAGTGGGAGGGTCCACCTACGAGCAGTACTTC.

The chain carries TRBV6-1 and TRBJ1-2, with 12 bases identical to TRBD1. This CDR3 has 17 amino acids. J gave up 6 bases and V 0 bases, and 8 bases lay outside the gene matches. Germline V gene data show CDR1 as MNHNS and CDR2 as SASEGT. The CDR3 coding sequence is TGTGCCAGCAGTGAAGCGTGGGACAGGGGGCTTCGGGATGGCTACACCTTC. It is translated as CASSEAWDRGLRDGYTF.

The rearrangement joins TRBV5-4 to TRBJ2-2, with 10 nucleotides matching TRBD2. The CDR3 spans 17 residues. With 0 bases clipped from V and 1 base from J, the junction kept 3 bases outside the gene matches. Germline V gene lookup returns CDR1 SGHNT and CDR2 YYREEE (reference sequence). The CDR3 sequence: CASSLVRLAGNTGELFF. CDR3 in DNA: TGTGCCAGCAGCTTGGTAAGACTAGCGGGGAACACCGGGGAGCTGTTTTTT.